This record looks at one T cell receptor (beta chain) sequence and its context. This entry belongs to a study of CD8 T cells in Susac syndrome. Study context: Patients with Susac syndrome were, at the time of blood collection, therapy-naive, maintained on corticosteroids, or maintained on intravenous immunoglobulin alone.

The RNA input was roughly 0.45 to 1 ug, and it was reverse transcribed with random hexamers. MiXCR, applied by TCRdb to the immunoSEQ multiplex PCR reads, yields one record per CDR3 protein. The table lists about 130,000 distinct CDR3 sequences, about 95% of them singletons, with about 0.18% in the top ten. The junction had 10 bases not matched to a gene; V was cut back by 0 bases and J by 6 bases. CDR1 is MGHRA and CDR2 is YSYEKL in the germline V gene. The CDR3 is 18 amino acids. The T cells that were sequenced for TCR beta were CD8+ and CD4+ cells from blood. Patients with Susac syndrome met diagnostic criteria that were recently defined for definite or probable disease. FACS enriched CD8+ TEMRA cells, while bulk CD8+ and CD4+ were negatively isolated.

This TCR derives from a human donor with Susac syndrome. The chain is built from TRBV4-1 and TRBJ2-1, with TRBD2 identical over 11 bases. Material for sequencing was CD8+ T cells from PBMCs. CDR3 nucleotide sequence: TGCGCCAGCAGCCAAGATCCCACGCTAGCGGGAGGCCGCAATGAGCAGTTCTTC. Its protein product is CASSQDPTLAGGRNEQFF.